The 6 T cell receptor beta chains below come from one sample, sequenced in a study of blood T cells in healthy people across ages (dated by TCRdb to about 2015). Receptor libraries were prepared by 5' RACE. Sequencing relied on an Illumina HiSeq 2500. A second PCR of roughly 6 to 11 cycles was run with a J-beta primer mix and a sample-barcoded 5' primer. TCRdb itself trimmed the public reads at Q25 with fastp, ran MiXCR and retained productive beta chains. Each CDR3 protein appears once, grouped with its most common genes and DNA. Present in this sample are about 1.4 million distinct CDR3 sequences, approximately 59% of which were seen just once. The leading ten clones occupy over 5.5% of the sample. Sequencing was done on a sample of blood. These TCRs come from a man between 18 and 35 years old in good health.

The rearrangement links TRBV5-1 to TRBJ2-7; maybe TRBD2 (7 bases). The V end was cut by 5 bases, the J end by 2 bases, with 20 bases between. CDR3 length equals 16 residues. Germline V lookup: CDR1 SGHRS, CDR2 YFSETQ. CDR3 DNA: TGCGCCAGCAGAGTTGGGGGGGGCACAAACCCCTACGAGCAGTACTTC. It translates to CASRVGGGTNPYEQYF.

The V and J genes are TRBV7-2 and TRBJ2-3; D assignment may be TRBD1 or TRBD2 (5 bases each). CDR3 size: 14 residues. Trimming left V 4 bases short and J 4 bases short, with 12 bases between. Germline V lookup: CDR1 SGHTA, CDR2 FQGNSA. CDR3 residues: CASSWGTAADTQYF. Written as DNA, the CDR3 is TGTGCCAGCAGCTGGGGGACGGCCGCAGATACGCAGTATTTT.

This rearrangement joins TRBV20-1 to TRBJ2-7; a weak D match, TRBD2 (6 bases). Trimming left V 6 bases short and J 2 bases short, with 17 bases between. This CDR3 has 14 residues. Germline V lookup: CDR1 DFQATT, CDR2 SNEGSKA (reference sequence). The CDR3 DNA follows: TGCAGTGCAAGTAGCGGTGACGCACCCTACGAGCAGTACTTC. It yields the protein CSASSGDAPYEQYF.

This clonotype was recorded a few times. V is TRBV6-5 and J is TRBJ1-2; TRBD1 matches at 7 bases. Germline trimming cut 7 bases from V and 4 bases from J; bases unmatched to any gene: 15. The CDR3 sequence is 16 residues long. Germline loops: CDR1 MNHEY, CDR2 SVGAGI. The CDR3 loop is CASNPNPTGRFYGYTF. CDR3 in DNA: TGTGCCAGCAATCCCAATCCGACAGGGCGCTTCTATGGCTACACCTTC.

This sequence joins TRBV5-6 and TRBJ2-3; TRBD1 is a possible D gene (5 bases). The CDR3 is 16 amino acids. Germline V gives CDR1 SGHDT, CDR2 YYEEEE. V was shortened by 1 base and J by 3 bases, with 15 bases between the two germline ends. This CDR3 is CASSLMMAGSTDTQYF. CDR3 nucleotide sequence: TGTGCCAGCAGCTTGATGATGGCAGGGTCGACAGATACGCAGTATTTT.

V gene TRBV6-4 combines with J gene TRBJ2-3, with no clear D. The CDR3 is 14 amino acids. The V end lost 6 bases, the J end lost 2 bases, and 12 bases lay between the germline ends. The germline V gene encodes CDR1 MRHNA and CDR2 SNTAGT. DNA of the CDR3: TGTGCCAGCAGGGGCGACCGTCTCACAGATACGCAGTATTTT. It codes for CASRGDRLTDTQYF.